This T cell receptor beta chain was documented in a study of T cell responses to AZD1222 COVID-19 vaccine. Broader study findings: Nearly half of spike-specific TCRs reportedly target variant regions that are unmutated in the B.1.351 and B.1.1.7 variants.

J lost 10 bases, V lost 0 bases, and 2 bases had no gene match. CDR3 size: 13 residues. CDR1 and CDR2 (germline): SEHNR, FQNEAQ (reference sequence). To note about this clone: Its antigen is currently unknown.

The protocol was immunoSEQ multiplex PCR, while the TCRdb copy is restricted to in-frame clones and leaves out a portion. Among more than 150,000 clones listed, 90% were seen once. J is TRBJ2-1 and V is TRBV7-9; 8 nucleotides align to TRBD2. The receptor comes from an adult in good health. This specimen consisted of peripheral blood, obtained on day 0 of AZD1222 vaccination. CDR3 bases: TGTGCCAGCAGCTTAGCGCGGGAGGAGGAGCAGTTCTTC. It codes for CASSLAREEEQFF.